This T cell receptor (beta chain) was identified in a study of cytomegalovirus exposure and HLA in healthy donors. Study-wide points: Indistinguishable V segments such as TRBV6-2 and TRBV6-3 were excluded. A later analysis found common viral pathogens apparently linked to several of the most significant clusters. The authors reported that TCR beta sequences could predict HLA-A and HLA-B alleles. These predictions were accurate for most subjects in the first cohort.

Healthy people donating bone marrow made up the donors. A word on this clone: The antigen is unknown.

CDR3 length: 12 residues. The V end lost 1 base, the J end lost 5 bases, and 6 bases lay between the germline ends. Germline V gives CDR1 SQVTM, CDR2 ANQGSEA. This PCR relied on a set of 60 Vbeta primers and 13 Jbeta primers. Using immunoSEQ multiplex PCR, the repertoire was profiled, and TCRdb retains in-frame clones only, with some absent. The listing records some 56,000 clones. The chain combines TRBV29-1 with TRBJ2-1; the D gene is possibly TRBD1 (6 bases). The material sequenced was PBMCs. The source is a woman in her 30s in good health and CMV-seropositive. CDR3 sequence: CSVEGQDNEQFF. The DNA of the CDR3 is TGCAGCGTTGAAGGACAGGACAATGAGCAGTTCTTC.